This T cell receptor beta chain was documented in a study of T-cell memory formation after mild COVID-19. Study-wide points: Confirmation was lacking for SARS-CoV-2 specificity of second-wave clones that peaked on day 37.

CDR3 length: 15 residues. The germline V and J ends were trimmed by 2 bases and 4 bases, with 9 bases remaining between them. Germline CDR1 reads SGHTA; CDR2 reads FQGTGA. As to this clonotype: Its antigen remains unidentified.

TCRdb processed the 5' RACE reads anew with MiXCR; each CDR3 protein has one entry. The sample carries 250,000 to 350,000 distinct CDR3 sequences, more than 13% recorded once. Material: PBMCs or a T cell subset sorted from them (not recorded which). This TCR came from a man between 18 and 35 years old who had mild COVID-19 (a few samples of this study predate the infection). Cell type and time point are not known. The V gene is TRBV7-3, the J gene TRBJ2-6, with unresolved D. CDR3 sequence: CASSLDWSGANVLTF. In DNA, the CDR3 is TGTGCCAGCAGCTTAGACTGGTCGGGGGCCAACGTCCTGACTTTC.